This paragraph reports one T cell receptor beta chain. Antigen unknown. This CDR3 spans 18 amino acids. Trimming left V 6 bases short and J 0 bases short, with 18 bases between. The entry originates in a study of blood T cells in healthy people across ages. With a J-beta primer mix and a sample-barcoded 5' primer, a second PCR ran about 7 to 12 cycles. TCRdb recomputed calls from the 5' RACE reads with MiXCR, one row per CDR3 protein. The data contain 800,000 to 950,000 distinct CDR3 sequences, roughly 29% of them singletons. Study outcomes and limitations: Naive CD4+ cells and diversity were both higher in long-lived donors than in aged donors. Total diversity from one million sequenced T cells was likely underestimated.

The same specimen was also included in a second study, on T cells of mothers and their children. In that study: In related and unrelated pairs alike, thymic selection shapes TCR recombination output, with inherited differences minor.

The sequenced sample was blood. The V and J genes are TRBV12-3 or TRBV12-4 and TRBJ2-6; weak D call: TRBD1 (5 bases). The sequence was obtained from a woman aged 40 to 49 in good health. The CDR3 here is CASSVRVKTDSGANVLTF. The DNA of the CDR3 is TGTGCCAGCAGCGTACGGGTCAAGACAGACTCTGGGGCCAACGTCCTGACTTTC.